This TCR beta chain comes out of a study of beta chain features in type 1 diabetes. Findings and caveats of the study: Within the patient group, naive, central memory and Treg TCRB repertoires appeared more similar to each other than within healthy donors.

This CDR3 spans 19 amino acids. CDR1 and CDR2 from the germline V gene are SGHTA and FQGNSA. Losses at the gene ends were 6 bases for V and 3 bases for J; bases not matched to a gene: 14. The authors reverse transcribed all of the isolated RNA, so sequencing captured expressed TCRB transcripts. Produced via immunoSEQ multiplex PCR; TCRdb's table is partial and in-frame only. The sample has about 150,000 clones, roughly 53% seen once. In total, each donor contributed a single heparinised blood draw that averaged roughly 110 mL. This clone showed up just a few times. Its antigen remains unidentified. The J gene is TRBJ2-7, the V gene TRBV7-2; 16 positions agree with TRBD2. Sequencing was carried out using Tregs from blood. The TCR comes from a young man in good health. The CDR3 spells CASSRITGTSGRAYYEQYF. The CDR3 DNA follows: TGTGCCAGCAGTCGCATCACCGGGACTAGCGGGAGGGCGTACTACGAGCAGTACTTC.